This T cell receptor beta chain is drawn from a study of T cells in Graves' hyperthyroidism and ophthalmopathy. Study-wide background: Any treatment followed the collection of peripheral blood at initial diagnosis.

Germline V lookup: CDR1 LGHNT, CDR2 FRNRAP. This CDR3 has 13 amino acids. Trimming stripped 2 bases from V and 3 bases from J, with 7 bases between. The blood specimen was taken at initial hyperthyroidism diagnosis, before any ophthalmopathy symptoms. With regard to this clonotype: No antigen is known for it.

Study-level findings and limits: The model identified upcoming ophthalmopathy a median about 6.5 months ahead of onset. Clonotypes that were expanded in thyroid above 0.001 mostly appeared in blood too.

It was RNA transcripts that yielded the amplified TCR beta CDR3 regions. The HTBI set primed first-round TCR CDR3 RT-PCR. Each CDR3 protein gets one entry after TCRdb re-called the multiplex PCR reads with MiXCR. The sample yields about 770,000 distinct CDR3 sequences, about 17% seen once. The V and J genes are TRBV12-5 and TRBJ1-1; D is perhaps TRBD1 (6 bases). The TCR was taken from a woman aged 45-65 years with Graves' hyperthyroidism that later progressed to Graves' ophthalmopathy. The source material was blood. CDR3 DNA sequence: TGTGCTAGTGGTTTGTGGACAGACACTGAAGCTTTCTTT. It specifies CASGLWTDTEAFF. Using reference TRBV12-5 and TRBJ1-1 for the parts outside the CDR3, the full variable domain is DARVTQTPRHKVTEMGQEVTMRCQPILGHNTVFWYRQTMMQGLELLAYFRNRAPLDDSGMPKDRFSAEMPDATLATLKIQPSEPRDSAVYFCASGLWTDTEAFFGQGTRLTVV.